This T cell receptor beta chain emerged from a study of cytomegalovirus exposure and HLA in healthy donors. Study details: Counted in an early data release were about 86 million unique TCRs from HLA-typed donors.

V lost 3 bases, J lost 5 bases, and 3 bases stayed unmatched. Germline V lookup: CDR1 MNHNY, CDR2 SVGAGI (reference sequence). The CDR3 is 14 residues long. Amplification used 60 Vbeta primers and 13 Jbeta primers. Generated by immunoSEQ multiplex PCR, the TCRdb table keeps only in-frame clones and is missing some. The table includes about 130,000 clones, 65% to 80% detected once. Whole-study findings and limits: TCR beta V segments were, for the most part, productive about 87% or about 30% of the time in an earlier analysis. Later work found that TCR association rates differed between HLA loci; DRB1 had the most and HLA-C the fewest. It was reportedly the case that the classifier diagnosed cytomegalovirus status with high specificity and sensitivity.

Comments on this clone: Its antigen remains unknown.

The sample comprised PBMCs. The chain has TRBV6-6 and TRBJ1-4; 7 bases align to TRBD1. This clonotype was sampled from a male donor in good health and CMV-seropositive. Here the CDR3 reads CASSYGQANEKLFF. The CDR3 coding sequence is TGTGCCAGCAGTTATGGACAGGCGAATGAAAAACTGTTTTTT.